The 22 T cell receptor beta chains below all came from one sample that was sequenced in a study of blood T cell repertoires in COVID-19. Data came from immunoSEQ multiplex PCR; TCRdb stores just in-frame clones and leaves some out. This sample has fewer than 500,000 clones, with around 86% found just once. The sequenced sample was peripheral blood. The receptor set was obtained from a woman in her twenties or thirties with active or convalescent COVID-19.

Only a few counts were recorded for this clone. The same CDR3 is also encoded by other DNA sequences in this sample. The rearrangement links TRBV6-5 to TRBJ1-2; D may be TRBD1 (6 bases). Germline-derived CDR1 and CDR2 are MNHEY and SVGAGI. This CDR3 region has 13 residues. Between the trimmed V and J ends, which lost 6 bases and 2 bases, there was a span of 10 bases. CDR3 nucleotide sequence: TGTGCCAGCAGAACCGGGACAAACTATGGCTACACCTTC. The encoded protein is CASRTGTNYGYTF.

The genes are TRBV11-2 and TRBJ1-3; D is ambiguous. Germline V gives CDR1 SGHAT, CDR2 FQNNGV. V lost 4 bases and J lost 0, with 10 bases in between. The CDR3 spans 15 residues. The CDR3 nucleotides are TGTGCCAGCAGCTCTCAGGTTACCTCTGGAAACACCATATATTTT. Protein: CASSSQVTSGNTIYF.

The gene calls are TRBV5-4 and TRBJ1-1; TRBD1 matches 8 bases. This CDR3 is 17 amino acids long. V lost 4 bases and J lost 5; bases outside the gene matches: 16. Germline V gene lookup returns CDR1 SGHNT and CDR2 YYREEE (reference sequence). DNA of the CDR3: TGTGCCAGCAGCACACTCCCGAGGGGGACAGGAGCTACTGAAGCTTTCTTT. Protein sequence: CASSTLPRGTGATEAFF.

The V call is TRBV5-4, the J call TRBJ2-3; D ambiguous. This CDR3 is 13 amino acids long. CDR1 and CDR2 (germline): SGHNT, YYREEE (reference sequence). Trimming took 2 bases from V and 0 from J, leaving 4 bases between them. The CDR3 loop is CASSFLSTDTQYF. The CDR3 bases are TGTGCCAGCAGCTTCCTTAGCACAGATACGCAGTATTTT.

The V gene is TRBV7-2, the J gene TRBJ1-6; D gene uncertain. There are 13 residues in the CDR3. V lost 5 bases and J lost 7, with 9 bases in between. Germline CDR1 reads SGHTA; CDR2 reads FQGNSA. The CDR3 protein is CASSGQFNSPLHF. The CDR3 coding sequence is TGTGCCAGCAGCGGGCAGTTCAATTCACCCCTCCACTTT.

CDR3 amino acids: CASSYDARTGDYTEAFF. For the CDR3, the DNA is TGTGCCAGCAGTTACGATGCGAGGACAGGGGACTACACTGAAGCTTTCTTT. The rearrangement uses TRBV6-2 or TRBV6-3 and TRBJ1-1, with 9 positions matching TRBD1. Germline V lookup: CDR1 MNHEY, CDR2 SVGEGT. J was trimmed by 3 bases and V by 2 bases; bases with no gene match: 10. This CDR3 spans 17 amino acids.

The gene calls are TRBV5-1 and TRBJ2-1, with TRBD2 identical over 7 bases. CDR1 and CDR2 from the germline V gene are SGHRS and YFSETQ. The CDR3 runs to 14 residues. J was trimmed by 8 bases and V by 5 bases; bases with no gene match: 10. CDR3 protein: CASSLGTTRDEQFF. Written as DNA, the CDR3 is TGCGCCAGCAGTCTCGGGACTACACGTGATGAGCAGTTCTTC.

This clone was counted a single time. The chain combines TRBV5-1 with TRBJ1-6, with D possibly TRBD1 on 6 matching bases. The germline V and J ends were trimmed by 1 base and 12 bases, with 14 bases remaining between them. The CDR3 loop spans 14 amino acids. The V gene's germline CDR1 is SGHRS and CDR2 YFSETQ. CDR3 in DNA: TGCGCCAGCAGCTTGAACAGGGCTGGGGGACCCCTCCACTTT. Its protein is CASSLNRAGGPLHF.

The rearrangement joins TRBV29-1 to TRBJ2-3; no firm D call. Trimming removed 6 bases from V and 3 bases from J, with 10 bases in between. This CDR3 contains 12 residues. Germline V gene sequence: CDR1 SQVTM, CDR2 ANQGSEA. CDR3 amino acids: CSVRVSTDTQYF. For the CDR3, the DNA is TGCAGCGTACGGGTTAGTACAGATACGCAGTATTTT.

The chain uses TRBV9 and TRBJ2-1; 7 nucleotides align to TRBD2. The CDR3 consists of 18 residues. Germline CDR1 and CDR2: SGDLS and YYNGEE. The junction had 9 bases not matched to a gene; V was cut back by 0 bases and J by 0 bases. CDR3 region: CASSVGLEAGYSYNEQFF. In DNA form, the CDR3 reads TGTGCCAGCAGCGTAGGACTCGAAGCGGGATACTCCTACAATGAGCAGTTCTTC.

The rearrangement uses TRBV3-1 (or the pseudogene TRBV3-2) and TRBJ1-3; D is unresolved. This CDR3 comprises 14 residues. Germline CDR1 and CDR2: LGHDT and YNNKEL (reference sequence). V was shortened by 5 bases and J by 0 bases, with 8 bases between the two germline ends. The DNA for the CDR3 is TGTGCCAGCAGCGATACAGTCTCTGGAAACACCATATATTTT. Encoded protein: CASSDTVSGNTIYF.

CDR3 DNA sequence: TGTGCCAGTAGTGCCGTCGGGACAGGGTTCCATGAGCAGTTCTTC. Protein sequence: CASSAVGTGFHEQFF. The rearrangement joins TRBV19 to TRBJ2-1; 9 nucleotides align to TRBD1. The V and J ends lost 5 bases and 8 bases, in that order; junction bases with no gene match: 10. The CDR3 consists of 15 residues. Germline lookup yields CDR1 LNHDA and CDR2 SQIVND (reference sequence).

The chain links TRBV5-6 to TRBJ2-7; D might be TRBD1 (7 bases). This CDR3 has 15 residues. Germline V lookup: CDR1 SGHDT, CDR2 YYEEEE. Trimming removed 1 base at V and 5 bases at J, with 16 bases between. CDR3 residues: CASSLLSRGDDEQYF. The CDR3 DNA sequence: TGTGCCAGCAGCTTGCTGTCCAGGGGGGATGACGAGCAGTACTTC.

The chain has TRBV12-3 or TRBV12-4 and TRBJ1-1; D gene uncertain. V was shortened by 10 bases and J by 0 bases, with 12 bases between the two germline ends. The CDR3 sequence is 13 residues long. The CDR3 coding sequence is TGTGCCACATCCACAGCCATGAACACTGAAGCTTTCTTT. Translating gives CATSTAMNTEAFF.

This chain connects TRBV27 to TRBJ1-6; D gene unclear. CDR1 and CDR2 from the germline V gene are MNHEY and SMNVEV (reference sequence). With 5 bases removed from V and 7 bases from J, the gap between germline ends came to 15 bases. The CDR3 covers 15 residues. The CDR3 reads CASSPDPGFNSPLHF. CDR3 DNA sequence: TGTGCCAGCAGTCCAGACCCGGGATTCAATTCACCCCTCCACTTT.

This clone occurred a few times. J is TRBJ2-7 and V is TRBV5-6; D might be TRBD1 (5 bases). The CDR3 extends over 13 amino acids. Germline V lookup: CDR1 SGHDT, CDR2 YYEEEE. Trimming removed 4 bases at V and 5 bases at J, with 13 bases between. The chain's CDR3 is CASSLKDTHEQYF. As DNA, the CDR3 is TGTGCCAGCAGCCTGAAGGACACCCACGAGCAGTACTTC.

The rearrangement uses TRBV20-1 and TRBJ2-5; tentative D call: TRBD2 (6 bases). CDR3 length: 13 amino acids. Germline V gives CDR1 DFQATT, CDR2 SNEGSKA (reference sequence). Trimming stripped 3 bases from V and 5 bases from J, with 13 bases between. The CDR3: CSASVGGLETQYF. The CDR3 DNA sequence: TGCAGTGCTAGTGTCGGGGGTCTGGAGACCCAGTACTTC.

This clone was found a few times. This chain connects TRBV12-3 or TRBV12-4 to TRBJ1-5; weak D call: TRBD1 (5 bases). This CDR3 contains 13 residues. Trimming removed 6 bases at V and 7 bases at J, with 13 bases between. This chain's CDR3 is CASRPDSTQPQHF. Here the CDR3 DNA reads TGTGCCAGCAGACCCGACAGCACACAGCCCCAGCATTTT.

This rearrangement joins TRBV15 to TRBJ1-2; TRBD1 matches 8 bases. The CDR3 is made up of 16 amino acids. The V gene end was trimmed by 1 base and the J gene end by 0 bases; junction bases not matched to a gene: 4. The germline gives CDR1 LNHNV, CDR2 YYDKDF (reference sequence). The CDR3: CATSRADRAPNYGYTF. The CDR3 DNA reads as TGTGCCACCAGCAGAGCGGACAGGGCCCCTAACTATGGCTACACCTTC.

The chain uses TRBV27 and TRBJ1-2, with 7 bases matching TRBD1. This CDR3 contains 14 residues. CDR1 is MNHEY, CDR2 SMNVEV, per germline (reference sequence). The J segment lost 6 bases and the V segment lost 6 bases, leaving 10 bases of the junction unmatched. The CDR3 DNA reads TGTGCCAGCAGCGATGCAGGGGGACTCGATGGCTACACCTTC. Translated: CASSDAGGLDGYTF.

The chain employs TRBV2 and TRBJ1-2; the D gene is possibly TRBD1 (5 bases). V was cut by 5 bases and J by 5 bases, with 6 bases left in between. This CDR3 has 11 residues. Per the germline V gene, CDR1 is SNHLY and CDR2 is FYNNEI. CDR3 DNA sequence: TGTGCCAGCAGTTCAGGGTATGGCTACACCTTC. The encoded protein is CASSSGYGYTF.

J is TRBJ2-2 and V is TRBV24-1, with TRBD1 identical over 9 bases. Germline CDR1 reads KGHDR; CDR2 reads SFDVKD. Trimming cost V 2 bases and J 5 bases; bases outside gene matches: 5. This CDR3 is 16 amino acids long. The CDR3 here is CATSDSSGTGTGELFF. The CDR3, as DNA: TGTGCCACCAGTGATTCCTCCGGGACAGGGACCGGGGAGCTGTTTTTT.